This TCR beta chain was found in a study of T cell responses to AZD1222 COVID-19 vaccine. Overall study findings and caveats: Clonal diversity was possibly underestimated, and the donors were mostly white British, with more females. It was only after the peak T cell response that any repertoires were sampled. Among those given AZD1222, only five or six were seropositive at baseline. CD4 TCRs associated with vaccination spanned spike, dominating at 160-218 and 743-854.

On this clone: Its target is not known.

CDR1 and CDR2 from the germline V gene are SGHRS and YFSETQ. With 3 bases removed from V and 0 bases from J, the gap between germline ends came to 15 bases. The length of the CDR3 is 16 residues. Assay: immunoSEQ multiplex PCR; the TCRdb copy retains only in-frame clones and omits some. Here the sample spans some 80,000 clones, approximately 90% being singletons. The source of this sequence is an adult who received the MenACWY meningococcal vaccine as a control. Sequenced here: peripheral blood, sampled 28 days after the second dose of the MenACWY control vaccine. The chain employs TRBV5-1 and TRBJ1-2, with D maybe TRBD1 (5 bases). The CDR3 DNA follows: TGCGCCAGCAGCTCGGCCACAGGAGCAGCTAACTATGGCTACACCTTC. It codes for CASSSATGAANYGYTF.